These 13 T cell receptor beta chains share one sample of origin, sequenced in a study of T cells in Graves' hyperthyroidism and ophthalmopathy. TCR beta CDR3 regions were amplified from RNA transcripts. The TCR CDR3 first-round RT-PCR relied on the HTBI primer set. Each CDR3 protein gets one entry after TCRdb re-called the multiplex PCR reads with MiXCR. The data hold approximately 600,000 distinct CDR3 sequences, with less than 25% observed a single time. Sequenced material: blood. The receptors originated from a man under 40 with Graves' ophthalmopathy.

This chain connects TRBV19 to TRBJ2-7, with D perhaps given as TRBD1 or TRBD2 (5 bases each). V was cut by 6 bases and J by 0 bases, with 18 bases left in between. This CDR3 spans 16 amino acids. The germline CDR1 and CDR2 sequences are LNHDA and SQIVND (reference sequence). CDR3 coding DNA: TGTGCCAGTAGCCAACCTCCCGGGACCTCCTCCTACGAGCAGTACTTC. Residues: CASSQPPGTSSYEQYF.

The chain couples TRBV27 to TRBJ1-2; tentatively, D is TRBD1 (6 bases). The CDR3 is made up of 13 amino acids. V was pared by 5 bases and J by 8 bases, with 15 bases between. Germline loops: CDR1 MNHEY, CDR2 SMNVEV (reference sequence). This CDR3 is CASSAQGLGGYTF. In nucleotides, the CDR3 is TGTGCCAGCAGTGCCCAGGGGTTAGGAGGCTACACCTTC.

This clonotype came up once. This sequence joins TRBV3-1 and TRBJ2-6, with D possibly being TRBD1 or TRBD2 (5 bases each). Germline CDR1 LGHDT, CDR2 YNNKEL (reference sequence). V lost 1 base and J lost 2, with 9 bases in between. The CDR3 spans 16 residues. The CDR3 DNA sequence: TGTGCCAGCAGCCAAGTGAGGGGACCTGGGGCCAACGTCCTGACTTTC. Its translation is CASSQVRGPGANVLTF.

The chain joins TRBV4-1 to TRBJ1-2; D is possibly TRBD1 (6 bases). Trimming removed 0 bases from V and 4 bases from J, with 12 bases in between. The CDR3 has 15 amino acids. Germline V gives CDR1 MGHRA, CDR2 YSYEKL. The CDR3 loop reads CASSQEDRSLYGYTF. In DNA form, the CDR3 reads TGCGCCAGCAGCCAAGAAGACAGGTCCCTCTATGGCTACACCTTC.

V is TRBV15 and J is TRBJ2-1; weak D call: TRBD2 (6 bases). With 4 bases removed from V and 7 bases from J, the gap between germline ends came to 29 bases. Germline CDR1 and CDR2: LNHNV and YYDKDF (reference sequence). This CDR3 is built from 19 residues. The CDR3 bases are TGTGCCACCAGCATACTTAGCGCCGGGAGCCCCGGAAATGGGAATGAGCAGTTCTTC. As protein: CATSILSAGSPGNGNEQFF.

This clonotype was observed many times. The chain combines TRBV20-1 with TRBJ2-7; possibly TRBD2 for D (6 bases). Trimming pared 0 bases from V and 2 bases from J, leaving 17 bases between. This CDR3 spans 16 amino acids. Germline-derived CDR1 and CDR2 are DFQATT and SNEGSKA (reference sequence). The CDR3 nucleotides are TGCAGTGCTAGAGATCAGGGTAGCGGCGGGACCTACGAGCAGTACTTC. As protein: CSARDQGSGGTYEQYF.

This clonotype has a count of ten or more. The chain carries TRBV7-8 and TRBJ1-1; TRBD1 aligns across 12 bases. The germline gives CDR1 SGHVS, CDR2 FQNEAQ. Trimming removed 2 bases from V and 6 bases from J; junction bases left unmatched: 10. This CDR3 has 17 amino acids. CDR3 nucleotide sequence: TGTGCCAGCAGCTTACCGAGTCCGGGGACAGGGGGCCCTGAAGCTTTCTTT. Protein: CASSLPSPGTGGPEAFF.

There are a few counts of this clonotype. The genes are TRBV3-1 and TRBJ2-1; D could derive from TRBD1 or TRBD2 (6 bases each). Trimming took off 1 base at V and 10 bases at J, with 17 bases between the two ends. Germline CDR1 LGHDT, CDR2 YNNKEL (reference sequence). The CDR3 has 15 residues. The CDR3 here is CASSQGVRGGREQFF. The CDR3 nucleotides are TGTGCCAGCAGCCAAGGAGTTAGAGGGGGGCGGGAGCAGTTCTTC.

In its sample, this clonotype was seen many times. This chain links TRBV7-9 with TRBJ1-1; D may be TRBD1 (5 bases). Trimming took 5 bases from V and 0 from J, leaving 16 bases between them. The CDR3 runs 16 residues. Germline CDR1 is SEHNR and CDR2 is FQNEAQ (reference sequence). As DNA, the CDR3 is TGTGCCAGCAGCATGCCTCAGGGAACCTTGAACACTGAAGCTTTCTTT. It yields the protein CASSMPQGTLNTEAFF.

This clonotype was detected only a few times. The rearrangement links TRBV29-1 to TRBJ2-5; no firm D call. V gave up 1 base and J gave up 3 bases, with 18 bases separating them. From germline, CDR1 is SQVTM and CDR2 ANQGSEA. This CDR3 has 16 residues. The CDR3 loop reads CSVEAPRLKRKETQYF. The CDR3 nucleotides read TGCAGCGTTGAAGCTCCACGTCTCAAAAGGAAAGAGACCCAGTACTTC.

This clonotype was seen repeatedly, ten times or more. The chain uses TRBV30 and TRBJ1-4, with TRBD1 matching 11 bases. V dropped 1 base and J dropped 7; count of bases not matched to a gene: 5. Looked up from germline, CDR1 is GTSNPN and CDR2 is SVGIG (reference sequence). CDR3 size: 15 residues. CDR3: CAWSAGQGAIEKLFF. The CDR3 DNA follows: TGTGCCTGGAGTGCCGGACAGGGGGCGATTGAAAAACTGTTTTTT.

In its sample, this clonotype was seen many times. The chain employs TRBV12-3 or TRBV12-4 and TRBJ2-5, with a possible D match to TRBD1 (6 bases). The CDR3 is made up of 13 amino acids. V lost 7 bases to trimming and J lost 2 bases, with 11 bases between them. CDR3 in amino acids: CASNSGQQETQYF. Here the CDR3 DNA reads TGTGCCAGCAACTCGGGACAACAAGAGACCCAGTACTTC.

The rearrangement links TRBV27 to TRBJ2-7; unclear D gene. Germline lookup yields CDR1 MNHEY and CDR2 SMNVEV (reference sequence). The CDR3 is 12 amino acids. Trimming left V 6 bases short and J 3 bases short, with 9 bases between. Written as DNA, the CDR3 is TGTGCCAGCAGGGACGGTTACTACGAGCAGTACTTC. Its translation: CASRDGYYEQYF.